This T cell receptor beta chain was profiled in a study of T cells in Graves' hyperthyroidism and ophthalmopathy. Authors of the study amplified TCR beta CDR3 regions from RNA transcripts. In the first-round RT-PCR of the TCR CDR3, the HTBI primer set was used. Via MiXCR, TCRdb re-called the multiplex PCR reads, giving one row per CDR3 protein. The sample holds 450,000 to 650,000 distinct CDR3 sequences, roughly 18% seen once. This clonotype was detected ten times or more. One junction end disagrees with the germline gene, perhaps due to a read error. CDR3 size: 11 residues. Germline CDR1 MDHEN, CDR2 SYDVKM.

J is TRBJ2-7 and V is TRBV28; 8 bases are a match to TRBD1. Sequenced: blood. This TCR was sampled from a woman under 30 with Graves' ophthalmopathy. CDR3: CASSFKDRVDF. The CDR3 nucleotides are TGTGCCAGCAGTTTCAAGGACAGGGTGGACTTC.